Below, 8 T cell receptor beta chains from the same sample are listed, as sequenced in a study of cytomegalovirus exposure and HLA in healthy donors (dated by TCRdb to the late 2010s). Library preparation was by the immunoSEQ multiplex PCR assay. A mixture of 60 forward primers for TCR Vbeta segments and 13 reverse primers for TCR Jbeta segments was used in the multiplex PCR. What TCRdb holds here is the immuneACCESS table cut down to in-frame rearrangements. Part of the clones is not present; checked against another copy, under half of the missing clones reflect an unresolved V gene, and the others are unexplained. This sample lists around 100,000 clones; approximately 79% were detected once. The top ten clonotypes cover roughly 3.9% of the sample. Sequenced: PBMCs. These receptors came from a man between 45 and 60 years old in good health and CMV-seropositive.

The chain links TRBV6-5 to TRBJ1-1, with TRBD1 matching over 7 bases. V lost 0 bases, J lost 4 bases, and 5 bases stayed unmatched. The germline V gene has CDR1 MNHEY and CDR2 SVGAGI. The CDR3 covers 15 residues. CDR3 amino acids: CASSYSEGATTEAFF. DNA for the CDR3: TGTGCCAGCAGTTACTCGGAGGGGGCGACCACTGAAGCTTTCTTT.

This chain joins TRBV5-4 and TRBJ2-3; a weak D match, TRBD2 (5 bases). The V end was cut by 0 bases, the J end by 0 bases, with 8 bases between. This CDR3 contains 15 residues. Germline V gene lookup returns CDR1 SGHNT and CDR2 YYREEE (reference sequence). In nucleotides, the CDR3 is TGTGCCAGCAGCTTGGTAGGGAGAAGCACAGATACGCAGTATTTT. Amino acids: CASSLVGRSTDTQYF.

This clone was observed a handful of times. The sample holds other DNA sequences that translate to the same CDR3. The chain employs TRBV6-1 and TRBJ2-1; 10 bases are shared with TRBD2. The V segment lost 4 bases and the J segment 6 bases; nucleotides outside the gene matches: 3. Germline V gene sequence: CDR1 MNHNS, CDR2 SASEGT. The CDR3 is 14 residues long. Here the CDR3 reads CASSGTSGGNEQFF. CDR3 coding DNA: TGTGCCAGCAGTGGGACTAGCGGTGGCAATGAGCAGTTCTTC.

This sequence joins TRBV7-2 and TRBJ2-1, with 9 positions matching TRBD2. CDR1 is SGHTA, CDR2 FQGNSA, per germline. The CDR3 totals 15 residues. The trim removed 1 base at V and 8 bases at J, leaving 6 bases unmatched. This chain's CDR3 is CASSLVGGRADEQFF. The CDR3 bases are TGTGCCAGCAGCTTAGTGGGCGGGAGGGCTGATGAGCAGTTCTTC.

The V call is TRBV5-6, the J call TRBJ2-7, with 9 bases that match TRBD2. Per germline, CDR1 SGHDT and CDR2 YYEEEE. The CDR3 is 18 residues long. Trimming cost V 0 bases and J 2 bases; bases outside gene matches: 12. In DNA, the CDR3 is TGTGCCAGCAGCTTGGATGTCGGGCTAGCGGGACTTACCTACGAGCAGTACTTC. Translated: CASSLDVGLAGLTYEQYF.

The CDR3 coding sequence is TGTGCCAGTAGTCAACAGGGAGGGAGAGCGACCTATAATTCACCCCTCCACTTT. This codes for CASSQQGGRATYNSPLHF. The V and J genes are TRBV19 and TRBJ1-6; weak D call: TRBD1 (6 bases). The CDR3 is 18 amino acids. CDR1 is LNHDA and CDR2 is SQIVND in the germline V gene (reference sequence). Trimming pared 5 bases from V and 2 bases from J, leaving 19 bases between.

The table lists this clone with a count of one. The chain uses TRBV19 and TRBJ2-4; D may be TRBD1 (6 bases). The V end lost 0 bases, the J end lost 8 bases, and 14 bases lay between the germline ends. The CDR3 totals 15 residues. Germline CDR1 and CDR2: LNHDA and SQIVND (reference sequence). This chain's CDR3 is CASSIDGPGADIQYF. CDR3 nucleotides: TGTGCCAGTAGTATAGATGGTCCAGGGGCGGACATTCAGTACTTC.

This clone was recorded only once. The chain combines TRBV7-3 with TRBJ2-7; 12 bases match TRBD1. Germline trimming cut 0 bases from V and 5 bases from J; bases unmatched to any gene: 11. This CDR3 has 18 amino acids. CDR1 SGHTA and CDR2 FQGTGA come from the germline V gene. CDR3 DNA: TGTGCCAGCAGCTTAACTTCTCTGGGACAGGGGGCTGTCCACGAGCAGTACTTC. It yields the protein CASSLTSLGQGAVHEQYF. Full variable domain (rest looked up from reference TRBV7-3 and TRBJ2-7): GAGVSQTPSNKVTEKGKYVELRCDPISGHTALYWYRQSLGQGPEFLIYFQGTGAADDSGLPNDRFFAVRPEGSVSTLKIQRTERGDSAVYLCASSLTSLGQGAVHEQYFGPGTRLTVT.